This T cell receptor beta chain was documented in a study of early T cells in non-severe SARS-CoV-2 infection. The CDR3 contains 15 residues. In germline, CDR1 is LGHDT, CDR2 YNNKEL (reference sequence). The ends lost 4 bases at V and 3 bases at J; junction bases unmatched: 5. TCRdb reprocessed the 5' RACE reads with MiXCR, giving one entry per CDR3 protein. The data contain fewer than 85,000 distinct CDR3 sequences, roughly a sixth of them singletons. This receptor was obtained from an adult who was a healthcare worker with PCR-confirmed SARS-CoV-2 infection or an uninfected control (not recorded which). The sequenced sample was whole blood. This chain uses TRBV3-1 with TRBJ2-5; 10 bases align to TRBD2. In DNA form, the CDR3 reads TGTGCCAGCAGCCCGGGGACTAGCGAGAAAGAGACCCAGTACTTC. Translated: CASSPGTSEKETQYF.